These T cell receptor beta chains were read from a single sample in a study of cytomegalovirus exposure and HLA in healthy donors. Assay: immunoSEQ multiplex PCR; the TCRdb copy retains only in-frame clones and omits some. The sample holds 150,000 to 200,000 clones; 79% are singletons and the top ten take over 2%. Sequencing input: PBMCs. The source is a woman aged 50 to 60 in good health and CMV-seronegative. The CDR3 runs from the conserved cysteine through the conserved F or W.

TRBV6-5	TRBJ1-4	CASSYSSGGALEKLFF
TRBV14	TRBJ2-1	CASAIGQGVWNEQFF
TRBV6-5	TRBJ2-5	CASSPRGWEQYF
TRBV6-7	TRBJ1-1	CASITDSEAFF
TRBV5-5	TRBJ1-3	CASSPGQGGGNTIYF
TRBV4-3	TRBJ1-2	CASSQDLSGNGGYTF
TRBV28	TRBJ1-3	CASSPTQGGRNTIYF
TRBV7-7	TRBJ2-2	CASTPRQGPSAYIAGELFF
TRBV7-2	TRBJ2-5	CASSPGTSGGPDSETQYF
TRBV27	TRBJ1-6	CASSLQRAYNSPLHF
TRBV5-1	TRBJ2-1	CASSLDLNEQFF
TRBV28	TRBJ2-2	CASSPPGQRTGELFF
TRBV2	TRBJ2-7	CASSEGSAQAYEQYF
TRBV19	TRBJ1-2	CASHRQDYGYTF
TRBV5-1	TRBJ2-5	CASSKAGGGETQYF
TRBV27	TRBJ1-3	CASSSGTGNTIYF
TRBV27	TRBJ2-3	CASSLVGSRTDTQYF
TRBV5-4	TRBJ1-1	CASTLQGPNTEAFF
TRBV27	TRBJ2-3	CASRTTGIGTQYF
TRBV2	TRBJ1-4	CASSREGSTNEKLFF
TRBV6-6	TRBJ1-1	CASSSNTGGTEAFF
TRBV10-2	TRBJ1-5	CASSEPGHSNQPQHF
TRBV14	TRBJ1-3	CASSPTRGFGNTIYF
TRBV28	TRBJ2-3	CASSLSGVGTDTQYF
TRBV18	TRBJ2-7	CASSPLSQGLYEQYF
TRBV28	TRBJ2-1	CASSSTGGSSYNEQFF
TRBV7-8	TRBJ2-3	CASSNRGFTDTQYF
TRBV25-1	TRBJ2-1	CASSGAGGGNEQFF
TRBV18	TRBJ2-3	CASSPYGSRGTDTQYF
TRBV6-1	TRBJ1-1	CASSLGTSEAFF
TRBV7-2	TRBJ1-1	CASSSLSVNTEAFF
TRBV9	TRBJ1-1	CASSVKGAGTEAFF
TRBV28	TRBJ2-6	CASSPDTGFSGANVLTF
TRBV7-2	.	CASSWGWTGGSYEQYF
TRBV2	TRBJ2-7	CASSRGTYEQYF
TRBV7-3	TRBJ2-5	CASSLNGLAGTETQYF
TRBV7-9	TRBJ1-6	CASSDDRESSPLHF
TRBV7-3	TRBJ2-1	CASSSRVTSYNEQFF
TRBV28	TRBJ1-2	CASLGQNYGYTF
TRBV27	TRBJ2-3	CASSGGLAGDTQYF
TRBV13	TRBJ2-7	CASSSLVRGYEQYF
TRBV19	TRBJ2-6	CASSANSGANVLTF
TRBV5-6	TRBJ2-1	CASSLAGTGGNFNEQFF